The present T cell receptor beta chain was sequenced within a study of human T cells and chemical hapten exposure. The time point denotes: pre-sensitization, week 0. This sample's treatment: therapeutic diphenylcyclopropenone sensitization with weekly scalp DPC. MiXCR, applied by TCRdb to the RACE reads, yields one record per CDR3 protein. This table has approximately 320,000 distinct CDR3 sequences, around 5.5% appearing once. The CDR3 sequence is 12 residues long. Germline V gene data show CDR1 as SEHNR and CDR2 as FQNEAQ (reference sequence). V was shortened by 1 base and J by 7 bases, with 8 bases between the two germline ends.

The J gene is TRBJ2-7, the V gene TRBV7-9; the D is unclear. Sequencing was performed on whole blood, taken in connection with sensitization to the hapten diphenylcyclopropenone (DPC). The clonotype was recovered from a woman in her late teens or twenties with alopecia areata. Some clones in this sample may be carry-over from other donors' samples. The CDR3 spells CASSLGTAEQYF. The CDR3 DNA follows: TGTGCCAGCAGCTTAGGTACAGCGGAGCAGTACTTC. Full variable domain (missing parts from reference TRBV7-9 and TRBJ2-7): DTGVSQNPRHKITKRGQNVTFRCDPISEHNRLYWYRQTLGQGPEFLTYFQNEAQLEKSRLLSDRFSAERPKGSFSTLEIQRTEQGDSAMYLCASSLGTAEQYFGPGTRLTVT.